Included here is one T cell receptor beta chain sequence, with context. This CDR3 has 14 amino acids. J was trimmed by 6 bases and V by 0 bases; bases with no gene match: 1. Germline assignment: CDR1 LNHDA and CDR2 SQIVND (reference sequence). This sample stems from a study of blood T cell repertoires in COVID-19. Authors' methods: It was from reference gene primer amplification that nucleated cell counts were estimated. Sequencing was performed with immunoSEQ multiplex PCR; in TCRdb, only in-frame clones are kept and a portion is missing. That table gives V, J and clone size, and the DNA gave D and trimming. This table holds about 280,000 clones, around nine tenths found once.

The chain combines TRBV19 with TRBJ2-1; TRBD2 matches 8 bases. The receptor's source is a woman aged 70 to 79 with COVID-19, enrolled during active disease. The sequencing sample was made of peripheral blood. CDR3 nucleotides: TGTGCCAGTAGTATAGACGGGGGGGCCAATGAGCAGTTCTTC. Its protein product is CASSIDGGANEQFF.